This TCR beta chain comes out of a study of shared clonotypes between healthy human individuals. Overall study results and limits: In contrast to clonotypes shared by all four donors, non-shared clonotypes had lower generation probabilities. The researchers took only blood, and tissue repertoires probably look different.

To note about this clone: Its antigen is currently unknown.

The method was immunoSEQ multiplex PCR; TCRdb's version includes in-frame clones alone and lacks a portion of them. The sample has approximately 2.1 million clones, approximately 95% seen once. This receptor was taken from a young man in good health. Some clones in this sample may be carry-over from other donors' samples. The sample consisted of naive CD4+ T cells from PBMCs. Subset denoted: CD45RA+ positively selected.

The CDR3 here is CASSQGPGLWNQPQHF. The DNA for the CDR3 is TGTGCCAGCAGCCAGGGGCCGGGGCTGTGGAATCAGCCCCAGCATTTT. V gene TRBV28 combines with J gene TRBJ1-5, with a tentative D call TRBD1 (6 bases). Germline CDR1 MDHEN, CDR2 SYDVKM. The CDR3 has 16 amino acids. Trimming removed 6 bases from V and 4 bases from J, with 19 bases in between.